The rows below give T cell receptor beta chains drawn from one sample of a study of blood T cell repertoires in COVID-19. The protocol was immunoSEQ multiplex PCR, while the TCRdb copy is restricted to in-frame clones and leaves out a portion. The sample holds about 300,000 clones, 70% to 85% seen once. Sequenced material: peripheral blood. All receptors come from a human donor with COVID-19, enrolled during active disease. The donor label of this sample is uncertain. Both conserved end residues are part of each CDR3. D genes are given only for firm matches. Clone size, where shown, is once, few, many, or a class for clones that have expanded.

size	V	J	D	DNA	CDR3
.	TRBV30	TRBJ1-2	.	TGTGCCTGGACCCGAACAGGGATTAACTATGGCTACACCTTC	CAWTRTGINYGYTF
.	TRBV28	TRBJ1-3	.	TGTGCCAGCAGATCGGGGGGGGAGCCGAGGGCTGGAAACACCATATATTTT	CASRSGGEPRAGNTIYF
once	TRBV6-5	TRBJ2-1	TRBD2	TGTGCCAGCAGGGGAGCGGGATGGGGCAATGAGCAGTTCTTC	CASRGAGWGNEQFF
.	TRBV18	TRBJ2-1	TRBD1	TGTGCCAGCTCGGAGGACAGGGCCTACAATGAGCAGTTCTTC	CASSEDRAYNEQFF
once	TRBV7-3	TRBJ2-2	.	TGTGCCAGCACCTCGAACACCGGGGAGCTGTTTTTT	CASTSNTGELFF
.	TRBV19	TRBJ1-1	.	TGTGCCAGTACCCGGGCACCGGGGACTGAAGCTTTCTTT	CASTRAPGTEAFF
.	TRBV18	TRBJ1-2	.	TGTGCCAGCTCACCGGATAACGGGGGTAGATCAAATGGCTACACCTTC	CASSPDNGGRSNGYTF
.	TRBV19	TRBJ2-1	.	TGTGCCAGTAGTATAGGGCAAAGCAATGAGCAGTTCTTC	CASSIGQSNEQFF
once	TRBV7-7	TRBJ2-1	.	TGTGCTAGCAGCCCTGGGGTAGCTAGCAGGAATGAGCAGTTCTTC	CASSPGVASRNEQFF
.	TRBV3-1/TRBV3-2	TRBJ2-1	.	TGTGCCAGCAGCCCGTTTTCGGGCAATGAGCAGTTCTTC	CASSPFSGNEQFF
.	TRBV7-8	TRBJ2-7	TRBD2	TGTGCCAGCAGCTTAGGGACTAGCGCTCCCTACGAGCAGTACTTC	CASSLGTSAPYEQYF
once	TRBV9	TRBJ2-1	TRBD2	TGTGCCAGCAGCGTACTCCGTAGCGGGCAAACCTACAATGAGCAGTTCTTC	CASSVLRSGQTYNEQFF
.	TRBV27	TRBJ2-2	TRBD2	TGTGCCAGCAGCACGGGAGGGCGGGAGCTGTTTTTT	CASSTGGRELFF
.	TRBV3-1/TRBV3-2	TRBJ1-2	.	TGTGCCAGCAGCCAAGTCAGGGGCTATGGCTACACCTTC	CASSQVRGYGYTF
once	TRBV18	TRBJ2-1	.	TGTGCCAGCTCATCCAATGAAAGGTCACAGCTTCTCTTC	CASSSNERSQLLF
.	TRBV2	TRBJ2-1	.	TGTGCCAGCAGTGTTCATCCCTACAATGAGCAGTTCTTC	CASSVHPYNEQFF
.	TRBV29-1	TRBJ2-7	TRBD1	TGCAGCGTTGGGGGACAGGGGGTATCCGAGCAGTACTTC	CSVGGQGVSEQYF
.	TRBV30	TRBJ2-5	.	TGTGCCTGGGGGATCCGGGTGGGAGAGACCCAGTACTTC	CAWGIRVGETQYF
.	TRBV5-5	TRBJ2-3	TRBD1	TGTGCCAGCAGCCCGTACCCCACGGGACAGGGGGATACGCAGTATTTT	CASSPYPTGQGDTQYF
.	TRBV28	TRBJ2-7	TRBD2	TGTGCCAGCAGTGACGGCGGGAGGAATATTTACGAGCAGTACTTC	CASSDGGRNIYEQYF
.	TRBV7-6	TRBJ2-2	TRBD1	TGTGCCAGCAGCCACGTTAGTGACAGGGCCACCGGGGAGCTGTTTTTT	CASSHVSDRATGELFF
few	TRBV11-3	TRBJ1-1	.	TGTGCCAGCAGCTTAACAGCAATGAACACTGAAGCTTTCTTT	CASSLTAMNTEAFF
.	TRBV6-1	TRBJ1-6	TRBD1	TGTGCCAGCAGTGAAGTGGGGACAGATAATTCACCCCTCCACTTT	CASSEVGTDNSPLHF